What follows are 18 T cell receptor beta chains derived from one specimen sequenced in a study of blood T cell repertoires in COVID-19. This table comes from immunoSEQ multiplex PCR, and its TCRdb copy is limited to in-frame clones, with some not included. The table includes 120,000 or so clones, around 76% detected once. Material for sequencing was peripheral blood. These receptors were collected from a woman older than 75 with acute or convalescent COVID-19.

This clone was seen more than once but under ten times. This chain uses TRBV6-2 or TRBV6-3 with TRBJ2-1; D gene uncertain. Looked up from germline, CDR1 is MNHEY and CDR2 is SVGEGT. Trimming shortened V by 2 bases and J by 14 bases, and 13 bases separated the two germline ends. This CDR3 has 12 residues. The CDR3 loop reads CASSYRQVDKFF. The CDR3 region has the DNA TGTGCCAGCAGTTACAGGCAGGTGGATAAGTTCTTC.

The chain joins TRBV30 to TRBJ2-3; 11 bases line up with TRBD2. Germline values: CDR1 GTSNPN, CDR2 SVGIG (reference sequence). This CDR3 comprises 16 residues. Germline trimming cut 1 base from V and 2 bases from J; bases unmatched to any gene: 5. CDR3 sequence: CAWSAGLAESTDTQYF. The CDR3, as DNA: TGTGCCTGGAGTGCGGGACTAGCGGAATCCACAGATACGCAGTATTTT.

The chain is built from TRBV7-6 and TRBJ1-4; a possible D gene is TRBD1 (5 bases). Germline-derived CDR1 and CDR2 are SGHVS and FNYEAQ. V was trimmed by 0 bases and J by 8 bases, leaving 19 bases between them. The length of the CDR3 is 17 residues. Here the CDR3 reads CASSLAGGSGYGEKLFF. The DNA of the CDR3 is TGTGCCAGCAGCTTAGCGGGGGGGTCAGGGTATGGAGAAAAACTGTTTTTT.

The chain uses TRBV12-5 and TRBJ2-6; D gene uncertain. CDR1 and CDR2 from the germline V gene are LGHNT and FRNRAP. This CDR3 comprises 13 residues. Between the trimmed V and J ends, which lost 6 bases and 0 bases, there was a span of 3 bases. Here the CDR3 DNA reads TGTGCTAGTGGGCGCTCTGGGGCCAACGTCCTGACTTTC. It yields the protein CASGRSGANVLTF.

The chain has TRBV4-1 and TRBJ2-7; 8 bases agree with TRBD1. Germline V gene data show CDR1 as MGHRA and CDR2 as YSYEKL. This CDR3 has 15 residues. J gave up 3 bases and V 0 bases, and 4 bases lay outside the gene matches. This CDR3 reads CASSQDRTGSYEQYF. Written as DNA, the CDR3 is TGCGCCAGCAGCCAAGACCGGACAGGGAGCTACGAGCAGTACTTC.

The chain employs TRBV3-1 (or the pseudogene TRBV3-2) and TRBJ1-3, with D perhaps TRBD1 (5 bases). CDR3 length equals 14 residues. Trimming took off 3 bases at V and 2 bases at J, with 8 bases between the two ends. Germline loops: CDR1 LGHDT, CDR2 YNNKEL (reference sequence). The CDR3 region is CASSQLQAGNTIYF. CDR3 in DNA: TGTGCCAGCAGCCAGTTACAGGCTGGAAACACCATATATTTT.

This clone was picked up a small number of times. The rearrangement uses TRBV18 and TRBJ2-2; 11 bases are a match to TRBD2. Germline CDR1 and CDR2: KGHSH and LQKENI. The CDR3 spans 16 residues. Losses at the gene ends were 3 bases for V and 2 bases for J; bases not matched to a gene: 2. The CDR3 reads CASSPLAGGNTGELFF. The CDR3, as DNA: TGTGCCAGCTCACCGCTAGCGGGAGGAAACACCGGGGAGCTGTTTTTT.

The chain carries TRBV19 and TRBJ2-7; weak D call: TRBD1 (5 bases). V shed 1 base and J shed 4 bases, with 11 bases lying between them. The germline V gene encodes CDR1 LNHDA and CDR2 SQIVND (reference sequence). The CDR3 is 14 residues long. The CDR3 loop is CASSIGGTGYEQYF. Here the CDR3 DNA reads TGTGCCAGTAGTATAGGGGGCACCGGGTACGAGCAGTACTTC.

The CDR3, as DNA: TGTGCCAGCAGTGAGGGGGCGCGCCTTTTAGGGGGCTACACCTTC. It is translated as CASSEGARLLGGYTF. V usage is TRBV2 and J usage is TRBJ1-2, with a possible D match to TRBD1 (6 bases). The germline V and J ends were trimmed by 3 bases and 8 bases, with 19 bases remaining between them. CDR1 and CDR2 (germline): SNHLY, FYNNEI. CDR3 length: 15 residues.

This clone has a handful of counts. This chain uses TRBV5-6 with TRBJ1-1, with 12 bases lining up with TRBD1. Unmatched junction bases numbered 8, after V lost 4 bases and J lost 1 base. From germline, CDR1 is SGHDT and CDR2 YYEEEE. CDR3 length: 17 amino acids. CDR3 in DNA: TGTGCCAGCAGCCCGGGGACAGGGGGCCTACAGAACACTGAAGCTTTCTTT. It encodes CASSPGTGGLQNTEAFF.

The CDR3 DNA follows: TGTGCCAGCAGCCAACCCATCGGGACCCAGTACTTC. This codes for CASSQPIGTQYF. J is TRBJ2-5 and V is TRBV3-1 (or the pseudogene TRBV3-2); the D is unclear. CDR1 LGHDT and CDR2 YNNKEL come from the germline V gene (reference sequence). The germline V and J ends were trimmed by 2 bases and 7 bases, with 8 bases remaining between them. The CDR3 has 12 residues.

The CDR3: CASSLLTGFRYEQYF. CDR3 sequence (DNA): TGTGCCAGCAGCTTGCTGACAGGGTTTCGCTACGAGCAGTACTTC. The V gene is TRBV7-2, the J gene TRBJ2-7; 7 bases match TRBD1. Per the germline V gene, CDR1 is SGHTA and CDR2 is FQGNSA. This CDR3 comprises 15 residues. V shed 3 bases, J shed 3 bases, and the junction held 8 bases outside the gene matches.

The chain joins TRBV5-4 to TRBJ2-6; 8 nucleotides match TRBD1. Unmatched junction bases numbered 4, after V lost 1 base and J lost 1 base. The length of the CDR3 is 17 residues. Germline CDR1 reads SGHNT; CDR2 reads YYREEE (reference sequence). The CDR3 DNA sequence: TGTGCCAGCAGCTTGTGGACAGGGCCGTCTGGGGCCAACGTCCTGACTTTC. This translates into CASSLWTGPSGANVLTF.

The chain couples TRBV11-3 to TRBJ2-7, with 7 positions matching TRBD1. Trimming at V came to 4 bases and at J to 2 bases, leaving 8 bases not matched to a gene. This CDR3 is built from 15 residues. From germline, CDR1 is SGHNT and CDR2 YENEEA. The DNA of the CDR3 is TGTGCCAGCAGCTCGGGGACAGAGTCCGCCTACGAGCAGTACTTC. Translated: CASSSGTESAYEQYF.

Written as DNA, the CDR3 is TGTGCCAGCAGCCAGGGACAGGGCCCCACAGATACGCAGTATTTT. Encoded protein: CASSQGQGPTDTQYF. The rearrangement uses TRBV4-2 and TRBJ2-3; 9 bases are shared with TRBD1. Per germline, CDR1 LGHNA and CDR2 YNFKEQ. The V and J ends lost 3 bases and 2 bases, in that order; junction bases with no gene match: 3. The CDR3 runs 15 residues.

The DNA for the CDR3 is TGTGCCAGCTCACCATGGGCGGGAGCCCACGAGCAGTACTTC. This sequence encodes CASSPWAGAHEQYF. The gene calls are TRBV18 and TRBJ2-7; TRBD2 matches at 7 bases. The CDR3 covers 14 residues. The germline gives CDR1 KGHSH, CDR2 LQKENI. V shed 2 bases, J shed 5 bases, and the junction held 6 bases outside the gene matches.

The V gene is TRBV4-2, the J gene TRBJ2-5; 8 nucleotides align to TRBD2. The J segment lost 5 bases and the V segment lost 3 bases, leaving 11 bases of the junction unmatched. The CDR3 extends over 16 amino acids. Germline CDR1 reads LGHNA; CDR2 reads YNFKEQ. This CDR3 reads CASSQNVGGGAETQYF. CDR3 nucleotides: TGTGCCAGCAGCCAGAATGTCGGGGGGGGCGCGGAGACCCAGTACTTC.

The chain is built from TRBV19 and TRBJ2-5, with 7 bases fitting TRBD2. CDR3 length equals 14 residues. V dropped 6 bases and J dropped 4; count of bases not matched to a gene: 8. In germline, CDR1 is LNHDA, CDR2 SQIVND (reference sequence). The CDR3 sequence is CASSGRPLGETQYF. In DNA, the CDR3 is TGTGCCAGTAGCGGGAGGCCACTTGGAGAGACCCAGTACTTC.